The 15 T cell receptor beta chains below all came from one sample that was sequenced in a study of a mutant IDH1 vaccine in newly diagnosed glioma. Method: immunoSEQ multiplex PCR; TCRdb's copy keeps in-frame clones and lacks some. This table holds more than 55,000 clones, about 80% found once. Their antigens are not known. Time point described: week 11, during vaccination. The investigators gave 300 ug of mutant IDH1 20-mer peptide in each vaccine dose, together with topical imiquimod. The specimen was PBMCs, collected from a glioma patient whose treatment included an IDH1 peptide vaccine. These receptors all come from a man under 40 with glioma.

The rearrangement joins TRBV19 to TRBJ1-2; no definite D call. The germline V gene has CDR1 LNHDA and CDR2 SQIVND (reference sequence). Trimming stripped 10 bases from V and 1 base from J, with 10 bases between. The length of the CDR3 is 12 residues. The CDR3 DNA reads TGTGCCACCCTCCGGGATAACTATGGCTACACCTTC. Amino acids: CATLRDNYGYTF.

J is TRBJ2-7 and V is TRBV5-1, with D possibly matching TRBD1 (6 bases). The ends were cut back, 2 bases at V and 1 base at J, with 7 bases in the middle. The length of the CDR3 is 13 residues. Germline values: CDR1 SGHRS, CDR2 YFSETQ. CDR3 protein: CASSFGQSYEQYF. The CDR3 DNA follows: TGCGCCAGCAGCTTCGGACAGTCCTACGAGCAGTACTTC.

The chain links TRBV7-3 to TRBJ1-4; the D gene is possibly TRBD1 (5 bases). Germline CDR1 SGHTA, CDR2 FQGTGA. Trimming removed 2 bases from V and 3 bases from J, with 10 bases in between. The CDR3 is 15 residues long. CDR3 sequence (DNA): TGTGCCAGCAGCTTATTTGGACAACCTAATGAAAAACTGTTTTTT. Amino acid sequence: CASSLFGQPNEKLFF.

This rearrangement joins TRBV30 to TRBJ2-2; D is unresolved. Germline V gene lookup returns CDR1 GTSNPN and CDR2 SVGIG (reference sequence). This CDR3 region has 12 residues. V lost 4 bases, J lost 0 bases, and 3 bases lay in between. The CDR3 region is CAWIPNTGELFF. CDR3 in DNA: TGTGCCTGGATTCCGAACACCGGGGAGCTGTTTTTT.

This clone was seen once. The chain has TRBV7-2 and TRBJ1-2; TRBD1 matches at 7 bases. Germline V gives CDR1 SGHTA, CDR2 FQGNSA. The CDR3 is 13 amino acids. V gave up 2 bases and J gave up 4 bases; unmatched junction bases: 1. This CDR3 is CASSLPGGYGYTF. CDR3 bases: TGTGCCAGCAGCTTACCAGGGGGCTATGGCTACACCTTC. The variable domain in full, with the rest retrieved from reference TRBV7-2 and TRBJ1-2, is GAGVSQSPSNKVTEKGKDVELRCDPISGHTALYWYRQSLGQGLEFLIYFQGNSAPDKSGLPSDRFSAERTGGSVSTLTIQRTQQEDSAVYLCASSLPGGYGYTFGSGTRLTVV.

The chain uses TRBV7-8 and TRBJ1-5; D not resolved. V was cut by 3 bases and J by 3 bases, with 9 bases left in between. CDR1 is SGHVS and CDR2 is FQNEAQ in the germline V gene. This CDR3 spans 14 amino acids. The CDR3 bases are TGTGCCAGCAGCTTCTCGGCAGTCAATCAGCCCCAGCATTTT. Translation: CASSFSAVNQPQHF. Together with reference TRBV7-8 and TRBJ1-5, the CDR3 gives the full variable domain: GAGVSQSPRYKVAKRGQDVALRCDPISGHVSLFWYQQALGQGPEFLTYFQNEAQLDKSGLPSDRFFAERPEGSVSTLKIQRTQQEDSAVYLCASSFSAVNQPQHFGDGTRLSIL.

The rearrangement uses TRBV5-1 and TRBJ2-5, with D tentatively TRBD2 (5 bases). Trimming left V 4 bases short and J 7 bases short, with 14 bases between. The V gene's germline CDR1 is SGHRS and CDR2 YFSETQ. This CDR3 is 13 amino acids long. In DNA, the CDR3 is TGCGCCAGCAGCATAACAGCCGAGGGGACCCAGTACTTC. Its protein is CASSITAEGTQYF.

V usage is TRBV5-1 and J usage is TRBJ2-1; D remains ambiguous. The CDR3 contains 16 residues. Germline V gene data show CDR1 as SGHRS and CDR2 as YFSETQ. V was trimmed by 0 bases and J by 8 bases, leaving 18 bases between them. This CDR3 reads CASSLGSGAALDEQFF. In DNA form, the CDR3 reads TGCGCCAGCAGCTTGGGATCGGGCGCAGCACTTGATGAGCAGTTCTTC. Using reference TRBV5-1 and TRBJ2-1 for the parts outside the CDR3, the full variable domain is KAGVTQTPRYLIKTRGQQVTLSCSPISGHRSVSWYQQTPGQGLQFLFEYFSETQRNKGNFPGRFSGRQFSNSRSEMNVSTLELGDSALYLCASSLGSGAALDEQFFGPGTRLTVL.

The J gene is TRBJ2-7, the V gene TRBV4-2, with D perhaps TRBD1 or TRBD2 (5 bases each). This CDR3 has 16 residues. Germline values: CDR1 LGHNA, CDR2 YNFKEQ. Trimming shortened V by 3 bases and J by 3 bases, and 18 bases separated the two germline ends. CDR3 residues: CASSQGDRDGGYEQYF. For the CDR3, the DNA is TGTGCCAGCAGCCAGGGGGACCGGGACGGAGGCTACGAGCAGTACTTC.

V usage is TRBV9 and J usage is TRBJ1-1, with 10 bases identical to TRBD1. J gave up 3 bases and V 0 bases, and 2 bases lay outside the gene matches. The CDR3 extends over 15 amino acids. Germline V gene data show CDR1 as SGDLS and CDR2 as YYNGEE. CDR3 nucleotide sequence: TGTGCCAGCAGCGTAGGACAGGGGGCGGACACTGAAGCTTTCTTT. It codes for CASSVGQGADTEAFF.

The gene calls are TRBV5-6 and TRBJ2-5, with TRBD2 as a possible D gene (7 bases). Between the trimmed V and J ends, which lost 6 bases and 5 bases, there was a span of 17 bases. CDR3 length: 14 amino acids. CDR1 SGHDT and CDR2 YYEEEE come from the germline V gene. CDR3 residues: CASTNGGPEETQYF. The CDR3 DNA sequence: TGTGCCAGCACCAACGGGGGGCCAGAGGAGACCCAGTACTTC.

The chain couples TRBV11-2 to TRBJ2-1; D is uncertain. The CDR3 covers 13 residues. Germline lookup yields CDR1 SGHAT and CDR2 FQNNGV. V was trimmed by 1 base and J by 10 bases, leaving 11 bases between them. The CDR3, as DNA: TGTGCCAGCAGCTTAGTTTTGGGGTGGGAGCAGTTCTTC. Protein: CASSLVLGWEQFF.

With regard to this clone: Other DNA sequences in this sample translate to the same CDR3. CDR3 region: CAWNTGAGGQYF. DNA of the CDR3: TGTGCCTGGAATACGGGGGCTGGGGGGCAGTACTTC. This chain connects TRBV30 to TRBJ2-7; D assignment may be TRBD1 or TRBD2 (6 bases each). The CDR3 totals 12 residues. The germline V and J ends were trimmed by 4 bases and 9 bases, with 16 bases remaining between them. Germline CDR1 reads GTSNPN; CDR2 reads SVGIG (reference sequence).

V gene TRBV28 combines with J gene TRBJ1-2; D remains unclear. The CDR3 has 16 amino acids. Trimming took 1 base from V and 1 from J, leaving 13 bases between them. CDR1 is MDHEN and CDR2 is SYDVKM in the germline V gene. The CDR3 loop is CASSLSPLGVNYGYTF. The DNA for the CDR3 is TGTGCCAGCAGTTTATCCCCTCTCGGGGTTAACTATGGCTACACCTTC.

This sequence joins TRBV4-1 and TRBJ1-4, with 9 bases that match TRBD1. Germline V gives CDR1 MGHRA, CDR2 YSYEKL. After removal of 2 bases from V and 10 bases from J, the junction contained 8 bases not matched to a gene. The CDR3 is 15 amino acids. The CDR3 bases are TGCGCCAGCAGCCAACGGGACAGGGAAGTTTCAAAACTGTTTTTT. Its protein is CASSQRDREVSKLFF.